In this sample, the clone carrying this T cell receptor (beta chain) turned up many times. The sample belongs to a study of blood T cell repertoires in COVID-19. The overall study: The United States, Italy and Spain supplied acute and convalescent COVID-19 samples.

V lost 0 bases to trimming and J lost 7 bases, with 7 bases between them. Germline assignment: CDR1 KGHSH and CDR2 LQKENI. The CDR3 contains 13 residues. Produced via immunoSEQ multiplex PCR; TCRdb's table is partial and in-frame only. The sample has around 200,000 clones; less than 90% are singletons. Sequencing used peripheral blood. The chain is built from TRBV18 and TRBJ1-5; D perhaps matches TRBD1 (5 bases). This TCR derives from a man between 65 and 85 years old with active or convalescent COVID-19. Here the CDR3 reads CASSPPGEQPQHF. The CDR3 region has the DNA TGTGCCAGCTCACCACCAGGGGAACAGCCCCAGCATTTT.